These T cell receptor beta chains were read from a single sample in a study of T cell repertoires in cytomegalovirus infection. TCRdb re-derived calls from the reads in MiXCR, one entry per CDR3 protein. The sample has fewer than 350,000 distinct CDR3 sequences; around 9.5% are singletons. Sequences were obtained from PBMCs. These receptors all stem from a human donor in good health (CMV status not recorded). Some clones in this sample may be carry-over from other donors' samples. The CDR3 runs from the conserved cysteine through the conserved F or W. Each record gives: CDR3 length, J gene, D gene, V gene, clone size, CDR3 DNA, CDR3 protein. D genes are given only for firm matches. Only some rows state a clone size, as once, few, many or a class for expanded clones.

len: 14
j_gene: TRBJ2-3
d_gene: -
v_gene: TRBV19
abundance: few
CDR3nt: TGTGCCAGTAGTATAGAGAGGAGGGGAGATACGCAGTATTTT
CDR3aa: CASSIERRGDTQYF

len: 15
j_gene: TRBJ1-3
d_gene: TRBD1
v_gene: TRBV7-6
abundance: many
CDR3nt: TGTGCCAGCAGCTTAGGAAGGGGGCCTGGAAACACCATATATTTT
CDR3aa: CASSLGRGPGNTIYF

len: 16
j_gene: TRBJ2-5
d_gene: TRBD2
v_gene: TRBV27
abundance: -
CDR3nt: TGTGCCAGCAGTTTAACGAGCGGGACCTTCCAAGAGACCCAGTACTTC
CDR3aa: CASSLTSGTFQETQYF

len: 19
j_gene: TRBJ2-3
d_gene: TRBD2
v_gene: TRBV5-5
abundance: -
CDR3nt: TGTGCCAGCAGCCCGAGGAAGAGCCTTAGCGGGGGGGCTGCAGATACGCAGTATTTT
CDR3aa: CASSPRKSLSGGAADTQYF

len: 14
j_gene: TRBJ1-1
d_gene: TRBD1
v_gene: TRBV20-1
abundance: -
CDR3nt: TGCAGTCTGCGACAGGGGAGCGCGAACACTGAAGCTTTCTTT
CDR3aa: CSLRQGSANTEAFF

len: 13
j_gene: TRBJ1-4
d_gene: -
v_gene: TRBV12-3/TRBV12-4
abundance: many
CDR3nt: TGTGCCAGCAGTTTACAGTTTAATGAAAAACTGTTTTTT
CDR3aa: CASSLQFNEKLFF

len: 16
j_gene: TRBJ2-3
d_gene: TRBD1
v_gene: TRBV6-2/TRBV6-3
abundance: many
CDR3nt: TGTGCCAGCAGTTCCCTACCGGGACAGGAGACAGATACGCAGTATTTT
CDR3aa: CASSSLPGQETDTQYF

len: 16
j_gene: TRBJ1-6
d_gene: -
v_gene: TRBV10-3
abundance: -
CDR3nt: TGTGCCATCAGTGACCCTGTGGGACTTAAGGGTTCACCCCTCCACTTT
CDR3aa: CAISDPVGLKGSPLHF

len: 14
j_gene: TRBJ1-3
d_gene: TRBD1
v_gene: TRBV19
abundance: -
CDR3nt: TGTGCCAGTAAAGGGACAGCCTCTGGAAACACCATATATTTT
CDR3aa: CASKGTASGNTIYF

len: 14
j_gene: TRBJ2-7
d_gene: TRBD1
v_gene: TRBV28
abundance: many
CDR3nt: TGTGCCAGCCTAACAGGGGTATCCAGGAAAGAGCAGTACTTC
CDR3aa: CASLTGVSRKEQYF

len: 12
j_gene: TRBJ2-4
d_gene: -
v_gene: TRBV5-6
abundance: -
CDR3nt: TGTGCCAGCAGCATAGCCAAAAACATTCAGTACTTC
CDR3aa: CASSIAKNIQYF

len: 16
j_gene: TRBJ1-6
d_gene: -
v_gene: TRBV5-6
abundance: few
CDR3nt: TGTGCCAGCAGCCTCCCCGGGGTGGGGCTGGGATCACCCCTCCACTTT
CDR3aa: CASSLPGVGLGSPLHF

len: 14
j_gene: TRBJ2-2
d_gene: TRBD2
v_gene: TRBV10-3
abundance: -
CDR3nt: TGTGCCATCATGCGGGAGGAAAATCCCGGGGAGCTGTTTTTT
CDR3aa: CAIMREENPGELFF

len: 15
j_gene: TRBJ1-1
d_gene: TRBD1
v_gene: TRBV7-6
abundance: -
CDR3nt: TGTGCCAGCACCCAACCCGGGACAGGGCCCCCTGAAGCTTTCTTT
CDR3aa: CASTQPGTGPPEAFF

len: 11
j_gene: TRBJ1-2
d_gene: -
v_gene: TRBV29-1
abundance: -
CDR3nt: TGCAGCGTACTGTTCCCGGGCGGCTACACCTTC
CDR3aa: CSVLFPGGYTF

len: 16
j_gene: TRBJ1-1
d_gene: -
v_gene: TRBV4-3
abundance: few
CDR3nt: TGCGCCAGCAGCCAAGAACTGGCAGGGGTAAGCCCTGAAGCTTTCTTT
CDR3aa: CASSQELAGVSPEAFF

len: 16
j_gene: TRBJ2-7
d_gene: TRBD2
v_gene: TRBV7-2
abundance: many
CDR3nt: TGTGCCAGCAGCTTAGCGCAGGCTAGCGGGGCCTACGAGCAGTACTTC
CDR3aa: CASSLAQASGAYEQYF

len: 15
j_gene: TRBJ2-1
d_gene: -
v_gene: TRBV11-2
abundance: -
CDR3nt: TGTGCCAGCAGCCCTCACGGTGGCGGGGGCAGTGAGCAGTTCTTC
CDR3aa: CASSPHGGGGSEQFF

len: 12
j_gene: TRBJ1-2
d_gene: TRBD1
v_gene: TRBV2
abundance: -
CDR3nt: TGTGCCACCAACACAGGGGAGGATGGCTACACCTTC
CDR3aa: CATNTGEDGYTF

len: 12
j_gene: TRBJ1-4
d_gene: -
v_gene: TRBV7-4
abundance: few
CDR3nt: TGTGCCAGCAGCTTAGTAACTGCGAAACTGTTTTTT
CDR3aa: CASSLVTAKLFF

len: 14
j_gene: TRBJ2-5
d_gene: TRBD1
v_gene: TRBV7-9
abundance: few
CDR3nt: TGTGCCAGCAGCCCCTCAGGGGGCGCGGAGACCCAGTACTTC
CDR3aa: CASSPSGGAETQYF

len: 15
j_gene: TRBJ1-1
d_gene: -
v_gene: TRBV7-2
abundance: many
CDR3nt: TGTGCCAGCAGTCCCGTTCTGTCAAGAAACACTGAAGCTTTCTTT
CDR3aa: CASSPVLSRNTEAFF

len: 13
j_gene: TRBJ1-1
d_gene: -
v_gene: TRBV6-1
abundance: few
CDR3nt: TGTGCCAGCAGTGAAGCCACCGGCGCTGAAGCTTTCTTT
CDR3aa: CASSEATGAEAFF

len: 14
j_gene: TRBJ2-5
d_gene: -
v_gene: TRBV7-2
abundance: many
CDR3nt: TGTGCCAGCAGCCCAGGTTACCATCAAGAGACCCAGTACTTC
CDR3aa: CASSPGYHQETQYF

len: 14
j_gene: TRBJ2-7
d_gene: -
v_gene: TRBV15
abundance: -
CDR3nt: TGTGCCACCAGCAGAGGTGGAGTCTCCTACGAGCAGTACTTC
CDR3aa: CATSRGGVSYEQYF

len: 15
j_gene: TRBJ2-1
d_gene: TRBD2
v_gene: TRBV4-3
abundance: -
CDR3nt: TGCGCCAGCAGCCACCTAGCGGGAGGGCCGGGTGAGCAGTTCTTC
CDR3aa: CASSHLAGGPGEQFF

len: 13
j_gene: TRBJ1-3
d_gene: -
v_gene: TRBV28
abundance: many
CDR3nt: TGTGCCGGCCGTAAAGGGGGAACAGCTACCATATATTTT
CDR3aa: CAGRKGGTATIYF

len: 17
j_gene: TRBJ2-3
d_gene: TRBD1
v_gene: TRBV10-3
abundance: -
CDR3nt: TGTGCCATCAGTGACTTCGTTGGGACAGGGCTTGTGGATACGCAGTATTTT
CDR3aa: CAISDFVGTGLVDTQYF

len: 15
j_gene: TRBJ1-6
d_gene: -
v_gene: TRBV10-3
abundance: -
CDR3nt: TGTGCCATCAGTGAGCGGGGCGGTGGTAATTCACCCCTCCACTTT
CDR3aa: CAISERGGGNSPLHF

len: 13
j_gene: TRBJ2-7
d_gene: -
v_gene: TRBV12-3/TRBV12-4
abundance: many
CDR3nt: TGTGCCAGCAGCAGCGGCGGGGTGGGTGAGCAGTACTTC
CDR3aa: CASSSGGVGEQYF

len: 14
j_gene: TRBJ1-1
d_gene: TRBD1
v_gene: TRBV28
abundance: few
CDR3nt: TGTGCCAGCAGTTTGACAGGGGGGAGCACTGAAGCTTTCTTT
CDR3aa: CASSLTGGSTEAFF

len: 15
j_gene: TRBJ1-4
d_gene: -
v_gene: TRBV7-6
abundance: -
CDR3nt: TGTGCCAGCAGCTTGCTCTCAGCTACTAATGAAAAACTGTTTTTT
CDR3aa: CASSLLSATNEKLFF

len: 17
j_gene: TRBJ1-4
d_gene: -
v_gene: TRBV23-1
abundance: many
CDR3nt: TGCGCCAGCAGTCAATCGATTGCGCCCCAAAAGCCTGAAAAACTGTTTTTT
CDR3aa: CASSQSIAPQKPEKLFF

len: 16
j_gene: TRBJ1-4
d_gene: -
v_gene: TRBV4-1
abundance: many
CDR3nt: TGCGCCAGCAGCCAAGATGGGAGAAGGGGAGGGGAAAAACTGTTTTTT
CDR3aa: CASSQDGRRGGEKLFF

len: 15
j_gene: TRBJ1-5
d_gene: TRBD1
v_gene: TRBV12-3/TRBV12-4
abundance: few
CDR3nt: TGTGCCAGCAGCCAGGGACAGTATAGCAATCAGCCCCAGCATTTT
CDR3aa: CASSQGQYSNQPQHF

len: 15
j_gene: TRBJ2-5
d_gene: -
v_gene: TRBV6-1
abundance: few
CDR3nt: TGTGCCAGCAGCTCCACCGGGGCTCAAGGAGAGACCCAGTACTTC
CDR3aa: CASSSTGAQGETQYF

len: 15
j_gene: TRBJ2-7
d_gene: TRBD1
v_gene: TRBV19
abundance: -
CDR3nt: TGTGCCAGTAGTGCCTCCGGGACAGCAACATACGAGCAGTACTTC
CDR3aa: CASSASGTATYEQYF